This T cell receptor beta chain was captured in a study of T cell repertoires in cytomegalovirus infection. The wider study: Public TCR beta signatures were indicative of both CMV infection and a matching HLA type. Study-wide findings and caveats: HLA-C-restricted CMV-specific TCR beta clonotypes were dominant in the ex vivo response.

TCRdb called the reads again in MiXCR, with one record for every CDR3 protein. The sample lists hundreds of thousands of distinct CDR3 sequences, around a third occurring once. The count of this clonotype is one. Its specificity is not known. Trimming took 0 bases from V and 2 from J; bases not matched to a gene: 7. Germline CDR1 is LGHNT and CDR2 is FRNRAP. This CDR3 region has 17 residues. Source: cultured CD8+ T cells from PBMCs, taken from culture after CMV antigen stimulation. The clonotype was recovered from a human donor in good health (CMV status not recorded). Some clones in this sample may be carry-over from other donors' samples. The chain is built from TRBV12-5 and TRBJ2-1; 7 bases are a match to TRBD1. The CDR3 region has the DNA TGTGCTAGTGGTTTGGTACGACTGACAGGGACCTACAATGAGCAGTTCTTC. The encoded protein is CASGLVRLTGTYNEQFF.